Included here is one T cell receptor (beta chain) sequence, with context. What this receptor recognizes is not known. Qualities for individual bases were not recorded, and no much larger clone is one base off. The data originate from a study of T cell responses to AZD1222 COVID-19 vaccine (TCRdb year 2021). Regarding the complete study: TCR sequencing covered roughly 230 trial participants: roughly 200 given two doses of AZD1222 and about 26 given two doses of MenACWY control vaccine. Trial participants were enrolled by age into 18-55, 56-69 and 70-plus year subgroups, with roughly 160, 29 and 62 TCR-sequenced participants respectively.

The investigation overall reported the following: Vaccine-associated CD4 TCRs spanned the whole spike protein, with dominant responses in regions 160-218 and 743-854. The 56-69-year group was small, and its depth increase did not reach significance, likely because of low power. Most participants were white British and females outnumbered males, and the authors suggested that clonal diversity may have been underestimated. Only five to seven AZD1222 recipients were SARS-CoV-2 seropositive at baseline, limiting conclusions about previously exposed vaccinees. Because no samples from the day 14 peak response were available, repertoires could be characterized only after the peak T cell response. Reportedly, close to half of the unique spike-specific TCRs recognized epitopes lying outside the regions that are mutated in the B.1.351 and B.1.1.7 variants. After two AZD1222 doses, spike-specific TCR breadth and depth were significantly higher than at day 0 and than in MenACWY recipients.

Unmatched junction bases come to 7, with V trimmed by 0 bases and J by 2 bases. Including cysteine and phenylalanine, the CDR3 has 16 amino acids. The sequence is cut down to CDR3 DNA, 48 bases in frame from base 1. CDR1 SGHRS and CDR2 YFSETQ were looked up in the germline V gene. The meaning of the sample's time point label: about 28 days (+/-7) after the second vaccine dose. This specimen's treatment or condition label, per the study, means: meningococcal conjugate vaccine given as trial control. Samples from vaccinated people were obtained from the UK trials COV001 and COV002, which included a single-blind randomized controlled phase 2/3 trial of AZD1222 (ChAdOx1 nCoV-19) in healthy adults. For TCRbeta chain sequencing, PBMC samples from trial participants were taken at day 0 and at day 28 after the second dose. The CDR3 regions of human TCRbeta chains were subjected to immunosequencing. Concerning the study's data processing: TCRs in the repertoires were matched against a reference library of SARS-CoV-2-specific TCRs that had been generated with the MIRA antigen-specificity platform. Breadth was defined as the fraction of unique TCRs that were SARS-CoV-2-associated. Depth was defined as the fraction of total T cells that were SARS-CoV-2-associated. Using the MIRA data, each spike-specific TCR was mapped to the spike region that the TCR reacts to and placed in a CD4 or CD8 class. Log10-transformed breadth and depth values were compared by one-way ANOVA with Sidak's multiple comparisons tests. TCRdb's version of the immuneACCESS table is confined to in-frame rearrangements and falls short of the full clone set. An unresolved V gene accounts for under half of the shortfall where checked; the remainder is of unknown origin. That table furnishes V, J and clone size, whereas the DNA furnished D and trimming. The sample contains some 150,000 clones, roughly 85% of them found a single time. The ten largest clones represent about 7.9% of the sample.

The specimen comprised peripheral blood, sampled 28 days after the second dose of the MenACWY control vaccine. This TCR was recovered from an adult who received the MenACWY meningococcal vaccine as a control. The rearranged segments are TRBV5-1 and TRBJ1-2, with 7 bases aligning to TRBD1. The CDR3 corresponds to CASSLAVSQGNYGYTF. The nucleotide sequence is TGCGCCAGCAGCTTGGCCGTATCACAGGGGAACTATGGCTACACCTTC.